The 9 T cell receptor beta chains reported below all come from one sample, sequenced in a study of blood T cells in healthy people across ages. The second PCR ran roughly 6 to 12 cycles with a sample-barcoded 5' primer and J-beta primers. TCRdb redid the calling of the 5' RACE reads with MiXCR, one entry per CDR3 protein. Found here are 1.5 million to 2 million distinct CDR3 sequences, roughly 32% of them singletons; the top ten hold 11%. The sequenced sample was blood. The receptors stem from a woman aged 25 to 39 in good health.

J is TRBJ2-1 and V is TRBV4-1; D not resolved. Trimming removed 3 bases from V and 8 bases from J, with 23 bases in between. CDR1 and CDR2 from the germline V gene are MGHRA and YSYEKL. The CDR3 contains 17 residues. CDR3 in amino acids: CASSHRVEGRRYDEQFF. In DNA, the CDR3 is TGCGCCAGCAGCCACCGAGTGGAAGGGCGGCGATATGATGAGCAGTTCTTC.

The chain uses TRBV3-1 and TRBJ2-1; D possibly uses TRBD1 or TRBD2 (5 bases each). Germline loops: CDR1 LGHDT, CDR2 YNNKEL (reference sequence). Trimming left V 3 bases short and J 5 bases short, with 14 bases between. The CDR3 length is 15 residues. The CDR3 DNA follows: TGTGCCAGCAGCCATGGGACCGGGACCAACAATGAGCAGTTCTTC. The encoded protein is CASSHGTGTNNEQFF.

This rearrangement joins TRBV20-1 to TRBJ2-7; TRBD1 matches 8 bases. With 8 bases clipped from V and 2 bases from J, the junction kept 8 bases outside the gene matches. Germline loops: CDR1 DFQATT, CDR2 SNEGSKA (reference sequence). The CDR3 length is 13 residues. The CDR3: CSSGGTGAYEQYF. The CDR3 DNA reads TGCAGTTCTGGGGGGACAGGCGCCTACGAGCAGTACTTC.

There are a few counts of this clonotype. In DNA, the CDR3 is TGTGCCAGCAGCCAAGTTATAAGTCCCGGGGAGGCAGATACGCAGTATTTT. Amino acid sequence: CASSQVISPGEADTQYF. V usage is TRBV4-2 and J usage is TRBJ2-3; D is possibly TRBD2 (6 bases). The V gene lost 1 base and the J gene lost 4 bases, with 18 bases spanning the gap. The germline gives CDR1 LGHNA, CDR2 YNFKEQ. CDR3 length: 17 residues.

J is TRBJ1-5 and V is TRBV30; possible D gene TRBD1, 5 bases. This CDR3 contains 12 residues. Trimming took off 5 bases at V and 2 bases at J, with 7 bases between the two ends. Germline CDR1 reads GTSNPN; CDR2 reads SVGIG (reference sequence). The CDR3 loop is CAWGQGNQPQHF. The CDR3 DNA follows: TGTGCCTGGGGACAAGGCAATCAGCCCCAGCATTTT.

V and J are TRBV7-8 and TRBJ2-3; the match to TRBD1 covers 7 bases. Germline V CDR1 and CDR2: SGHVS, FQNEAQ. J lost 6 bases, V lost 2 bases, and 8 bases had no gene match. The CDR3 consists of 15 residues. This CDR3 is CASSLRQGFKDTQYF. In DNA form, the CDR3 reads TGTGCCAGCAGCTTAAGACAGGGATTCAAGGATACGCAGTATTTT. Based on the CDR3 plus reference TRBV7-8 and TRBJ2-3, the full variable domain is GAGVSQSPRYKVAKRGQDVALRCDPISGHVSLFWYQQALGQGPEFLTYFQNEAQLDKSGLPSDRFFAERPEGSVSTLKIQRTQQEDSAVYLCASSLRQGFKDTQYFGPGTRLTVL.

The chain uses TRBV20-1 and TRBJ2-7; TRBD1 matches 8 bases. The J call may be wrong; the DNA end is better matched by TRBJ2-5. The CDR3 is 13 residues long. CDR1 is DFQATT and CDR2 is SNEGSKA in the germline V gene (reference sequence). The CDR3 sequence is CSATGTGPETQYF. CDR3 coding DNA: TGCAGTGCTACAGGGACAGGTCCAGAGACCCAGTACTTC.

This clonotype came up a few times. This chain links TRBV27 with TRBJ2-7; the D call may be TRBD1 or TRBD2 (5 bases each). Between the trimmed V and J ends, which lost 5 bases and 2 bases, there was a span of 16 bases. CDR1 MNHEY and CDR2 SMNVEV come from the germline V gene (reference sequence). The CDR3 runs to 15 residues. As DNA, the CDR3 is TGTGCCAGCAGTCCACCGGGGACGGCCCCCTACGAGCAGTACTTC. Translating it yields CASSPPGTAPYEQYF.

This rearrangement joins TRBV7-9 to TRBJ2-1; 7 bases map to TRBD2. The CDR3 contains 17 residues. Germline V gene lookup returns CDR1 SEHNR and CDR2 FQNEAQ (reference sequence). Trimming cost V 5 bases and J 8 bases; bases outside gene matches: 18. In DNA form, the CDR3 reads TGTGCCAGCAGCCTATTCGCCTCAGCGGGACGTCGGGATGAGCAGTTCTTC. Residues: CASSLFASAGRRDEQFF.